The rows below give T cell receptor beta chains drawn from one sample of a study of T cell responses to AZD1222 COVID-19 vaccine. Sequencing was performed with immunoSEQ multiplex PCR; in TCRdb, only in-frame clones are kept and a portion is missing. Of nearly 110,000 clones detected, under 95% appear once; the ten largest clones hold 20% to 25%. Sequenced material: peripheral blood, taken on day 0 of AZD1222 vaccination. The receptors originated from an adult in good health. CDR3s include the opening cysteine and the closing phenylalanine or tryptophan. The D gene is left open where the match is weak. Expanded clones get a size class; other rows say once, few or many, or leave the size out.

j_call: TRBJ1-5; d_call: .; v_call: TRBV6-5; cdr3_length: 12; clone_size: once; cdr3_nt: TGTGCCAGCACGGTTAGCAATCAGCCCCAGCATTTT; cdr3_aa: CASTVSNQPQHF
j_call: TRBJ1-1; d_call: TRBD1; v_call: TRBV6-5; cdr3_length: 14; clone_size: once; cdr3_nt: TGTGCCAGCAGGGCGACAGGGTTGAACACTGAAGCTTTCTTT; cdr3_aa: CASRATGLNTEAFF
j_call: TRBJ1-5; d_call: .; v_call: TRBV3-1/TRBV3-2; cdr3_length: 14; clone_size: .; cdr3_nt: TGTGCCAGCAGCCTAGGGACATCATATCAGCCCCAGCATTTT; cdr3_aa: CASSLGTSYQPQHF
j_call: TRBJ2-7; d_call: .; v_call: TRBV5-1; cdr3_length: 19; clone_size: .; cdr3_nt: TGCGCCAGCAGCCAACGCCCGACAGGTTTATCGCGTCGCTTTAACGAGCAGTACTTC; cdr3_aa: CASSQRPTGLSRRFNEQYF
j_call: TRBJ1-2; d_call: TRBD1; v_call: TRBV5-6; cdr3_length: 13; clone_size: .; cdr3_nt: TGTGCCAGCAGCTTGCGGACAGGGTATGGCTACACCTTC; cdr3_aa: CASSLRTGYGYTF
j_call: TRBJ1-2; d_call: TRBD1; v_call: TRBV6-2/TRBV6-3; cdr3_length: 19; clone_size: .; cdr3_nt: TGTGCCAGCAGTACGATGGTACCGGGACAGGGATCGCCGTATTCTGGCTACACCTTC; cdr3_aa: CASSTMVPGQGSPYSGYTF
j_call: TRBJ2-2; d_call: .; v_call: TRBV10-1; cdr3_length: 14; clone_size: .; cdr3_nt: TGCGCCAGCAGTGTGAGTCAAGGGACCGGGGAGCTGTTTTTT; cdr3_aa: CASSVSQGTGELFF
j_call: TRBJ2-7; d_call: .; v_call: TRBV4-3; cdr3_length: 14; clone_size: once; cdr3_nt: TGCGCCAGCAGCTCCCGCCCGGGACGAAGCGAGCAGTACTTC; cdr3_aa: CASSSRPGRSEQYF
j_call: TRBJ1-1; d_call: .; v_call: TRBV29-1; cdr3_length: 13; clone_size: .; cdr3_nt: TGCAGCGTTGCCGGGGCAGGAGTCACTGAAGCTTTCTTT; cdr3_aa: CSVAGAGVTEAFF
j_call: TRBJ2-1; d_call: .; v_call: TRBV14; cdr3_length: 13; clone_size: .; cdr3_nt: TGTGCCAGCAGCCAAGAGGTCCTAGGACCGCAGTTCTTC; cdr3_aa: CASSQEVLGPQFF
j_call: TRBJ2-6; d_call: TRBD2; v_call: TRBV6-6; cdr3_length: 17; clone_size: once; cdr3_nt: TGTGCCAGCAGTCCTCTGTCCAGCGGGGTTGGGGCCAACGTCCTGACTTTC; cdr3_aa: CASSPLSSGVGANVLTF
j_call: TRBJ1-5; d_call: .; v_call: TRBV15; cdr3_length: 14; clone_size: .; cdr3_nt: TGTGCCACCAGCAGACAACAGGGCAATCAGCCCCAGCATTTT; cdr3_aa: CATSRQQGNQPQHF
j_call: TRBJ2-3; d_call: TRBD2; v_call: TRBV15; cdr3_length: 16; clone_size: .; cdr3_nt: TGTGCCACCAGCAGAGGTGGGCCGAGCGGGGTGGATACGCAGTATTTT; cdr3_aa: CATSRGGPSGVDTQYF
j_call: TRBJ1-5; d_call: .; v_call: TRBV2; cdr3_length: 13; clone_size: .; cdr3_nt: TGTGCCAGCAGCGGGACCGCTAATCAGCCCCAGCATTTT; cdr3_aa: CASSGTANQPQHF
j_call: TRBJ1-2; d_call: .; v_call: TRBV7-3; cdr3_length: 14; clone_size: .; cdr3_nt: TGTGCCAGCAGCCCCGGGCGGGCGAGCTATGGCTACACCTTC; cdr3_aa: CASSPGRASYGYTF
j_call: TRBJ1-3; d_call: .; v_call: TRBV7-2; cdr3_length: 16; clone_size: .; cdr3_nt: TGTGCCAGCAGCCGTAGCGTGGGGGCAGCAGGAAACACCATATATTTT; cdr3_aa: CASSRSVGAAGNTIYF
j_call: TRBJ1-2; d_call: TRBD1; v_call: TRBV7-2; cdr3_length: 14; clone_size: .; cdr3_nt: TGTGCCAGCAGCTCCGGGACAGGGGCCTTTTCCTACACCTTC; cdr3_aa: CASSSGTGAFSYTF
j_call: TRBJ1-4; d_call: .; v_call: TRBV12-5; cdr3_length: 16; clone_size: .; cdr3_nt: TGTGCTAGTGCCGCAGGGTTTGTCACAACTAATGAAAAACTGTTTTTT; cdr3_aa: CASAAGFVTTNEKLFF
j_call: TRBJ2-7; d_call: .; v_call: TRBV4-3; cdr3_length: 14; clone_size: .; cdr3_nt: TGCGCCAGCAGCCAAGATCTGGAGGGCTACGAGCAGTACTTC; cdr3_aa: CASSQDLEGYEQYF
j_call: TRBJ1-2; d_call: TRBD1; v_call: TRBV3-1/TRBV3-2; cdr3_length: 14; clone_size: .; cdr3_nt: TGTGCCAGCAGCCCGGGACAGGCGGTCTATGGCTACACCTTC; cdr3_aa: CASSPGQAVYGYTF
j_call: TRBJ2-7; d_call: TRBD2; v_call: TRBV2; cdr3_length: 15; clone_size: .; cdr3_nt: TGTGCCAGCACCCAGGGACTAGGGAGGACCTACGAGCAGTACTTC; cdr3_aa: CASTQGLGRTYEQYF
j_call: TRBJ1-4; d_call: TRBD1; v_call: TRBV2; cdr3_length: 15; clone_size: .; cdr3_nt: TGTGCCAGCAGTGAAGCGGCGGCCGGGACAGGGAAACTGTTTTTT; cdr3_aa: CASSEAAAGTGKLFF
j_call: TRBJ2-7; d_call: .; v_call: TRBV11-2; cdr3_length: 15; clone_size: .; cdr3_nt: TGTGCCAGCAGTCTTATGGGGGCCGGGGTATGGGAGCAGTACTTC; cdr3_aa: CASSLMGAGVWEQYF
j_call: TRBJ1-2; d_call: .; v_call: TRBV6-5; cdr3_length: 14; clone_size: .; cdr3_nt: TGTGCCAGCAGTCGAACTCAAAGTAACTATGGCTACACCTTC; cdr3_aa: CASSRTQSNYGYTF
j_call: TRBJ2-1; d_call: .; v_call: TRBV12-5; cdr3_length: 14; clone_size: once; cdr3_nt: TGTGCTAGTGGTTTGGGGGGCCGTTACAATGAGCAGTTCTTC; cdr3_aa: CASGLGGRYNEQFF
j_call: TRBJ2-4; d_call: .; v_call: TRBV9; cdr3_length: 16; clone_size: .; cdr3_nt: TGTGCCAGCAGCGTAGATGTTGGGCGAGGCAAAAACATTCAGTACTTC; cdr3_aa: CASSVDVGRGKNIQYF
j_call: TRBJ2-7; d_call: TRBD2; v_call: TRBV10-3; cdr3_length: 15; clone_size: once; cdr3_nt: TGTGCCATCAGTGAGGAAAGCGGGGGCTCCTACGAGCAGTACTTC; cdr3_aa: CAISEESGGSYEQYF
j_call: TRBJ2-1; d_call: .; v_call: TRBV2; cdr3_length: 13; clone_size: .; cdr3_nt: TGTGCCAGCAGTGAGAGTCCGGTTTATGAGCAGTTCTTC; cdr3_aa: CASSESPVYEQFF
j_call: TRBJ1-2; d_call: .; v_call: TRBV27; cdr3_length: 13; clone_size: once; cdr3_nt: TGTGCCAGCAGATACGACCCGACGGCTGGCTACACCTTC; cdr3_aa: CASRYDPTAGYTF
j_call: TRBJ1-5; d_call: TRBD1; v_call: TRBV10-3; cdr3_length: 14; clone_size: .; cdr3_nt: TGTGCCATCAGCCCGGGACAGGGATGGCAGCCCCAGCATTTT; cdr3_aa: CAISPGQGWQPQHF
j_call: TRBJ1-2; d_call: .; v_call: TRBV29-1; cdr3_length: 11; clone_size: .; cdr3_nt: TGCAGCGTTGCCGGGGTGGACGGCTACACCTTC; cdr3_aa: CSVAGVDGYTF
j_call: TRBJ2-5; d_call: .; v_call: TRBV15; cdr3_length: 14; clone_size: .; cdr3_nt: TGTGCCACCAGCACCGGACGGGGGCAAGAGACCCAGTACTTC; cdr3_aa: CATSTGRGQETQYF
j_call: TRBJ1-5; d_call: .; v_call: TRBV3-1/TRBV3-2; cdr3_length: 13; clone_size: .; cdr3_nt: TGTGCCAGCAGCCAAGATTTGGCTCAGCCCCAGCATTTT; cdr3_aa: CASSQDLAQPQHF
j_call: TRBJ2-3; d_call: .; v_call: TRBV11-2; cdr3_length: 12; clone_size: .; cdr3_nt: TGTGCCAGCAGCTTATCAGGAGATACGCAGTATTTT; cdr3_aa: CASSLSGDTQYF
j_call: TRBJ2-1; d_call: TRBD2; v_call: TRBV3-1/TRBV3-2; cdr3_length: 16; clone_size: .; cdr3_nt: TGTGCCAGCAGCTCCCGACTAGCGGGGGGTAACAATGAGCAGTTCTTC; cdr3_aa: CASSSRLAGGNNEQFF
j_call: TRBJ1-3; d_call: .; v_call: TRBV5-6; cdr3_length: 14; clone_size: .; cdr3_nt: TGTGCCAGCAGCTTGGTCGGGGCTGGAAACACCATATATTTT; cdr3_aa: CASSLVGAGNTIYF
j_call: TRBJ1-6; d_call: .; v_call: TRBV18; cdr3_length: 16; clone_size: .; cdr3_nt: TGTGCCAGCTCACCAGGAGGGTTGGCCTATAATTCACCCCTCCACTTT; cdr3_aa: CASSPGGLAYNSPLHF
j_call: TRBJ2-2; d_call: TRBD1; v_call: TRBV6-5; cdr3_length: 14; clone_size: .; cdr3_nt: TGTGCCAGCGCGTCAGGGGGTTTCACCGGGGAGCTGTTTTTT; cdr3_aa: CASASGGFTGELFF
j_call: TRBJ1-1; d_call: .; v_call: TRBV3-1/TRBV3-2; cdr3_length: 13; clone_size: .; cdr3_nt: TGTGCCAGCAGCCAAGTCGAACAGACTGAAGCTTTCTTT; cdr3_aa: CASSQVEQTEAFF
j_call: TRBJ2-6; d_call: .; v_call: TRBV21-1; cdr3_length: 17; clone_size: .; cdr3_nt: TGTGCCAGCAGGGAAACCGGGACAGGGACTGGGGCCAACGTCCTGACTTTC; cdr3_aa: CASRETGTGTGANVLTF
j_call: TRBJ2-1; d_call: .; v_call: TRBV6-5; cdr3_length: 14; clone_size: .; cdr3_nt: TGTGCCAGCAGTAGGGGGTTCGGGTACAATGAGCAGTTCTTC; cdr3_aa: CASSRGFGYNEQFF
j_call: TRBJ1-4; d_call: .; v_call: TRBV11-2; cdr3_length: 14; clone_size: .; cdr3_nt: TGTGCCAGCAGCTTCGACACAACTAATGAAAAACTGTTTTTT; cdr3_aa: CASSFDTTNEKLFF
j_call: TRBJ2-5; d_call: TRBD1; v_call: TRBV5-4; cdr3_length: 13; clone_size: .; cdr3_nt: TGTGCCAGCAGCCCAGGGGGCAAAGAGACCCAGTACTTC; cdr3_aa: CASSPGGKETQYF
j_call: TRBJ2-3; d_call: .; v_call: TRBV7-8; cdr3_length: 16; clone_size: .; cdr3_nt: TGTGCCAGCAGCCACCCTTGGCGGAATAGCACAGATACGCAGTATTTT; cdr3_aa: CASSHPWRNSTDTQYF
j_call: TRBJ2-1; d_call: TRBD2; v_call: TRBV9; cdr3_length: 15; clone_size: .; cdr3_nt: TGTGCCAGCAGCGCCCTGACTAGCGACTACAATGAGCAGTTCTTC; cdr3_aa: CASSALTSDYNEQFF
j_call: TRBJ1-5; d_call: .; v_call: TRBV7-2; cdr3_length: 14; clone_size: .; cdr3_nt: TGTGCCAGCAGCTTAGAGGCAGGGTTTCAGCCCCAGCATTTT; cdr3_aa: CASSLEAGFQPQHF
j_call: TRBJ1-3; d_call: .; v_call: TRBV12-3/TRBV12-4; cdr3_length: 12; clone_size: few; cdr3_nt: TGTGCCAGCATCAGGGGTGGAAACACCATATATTTT; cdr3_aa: CASIRGGNTIYF
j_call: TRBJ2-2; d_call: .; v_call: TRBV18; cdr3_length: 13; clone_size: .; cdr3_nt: TGTGCCAGCTCACCACTCTACACCGGGGAGCTGTTTTTT; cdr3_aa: CASSPLYTGELFF
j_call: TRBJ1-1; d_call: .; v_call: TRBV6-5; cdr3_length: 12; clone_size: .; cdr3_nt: TGTGCCACCCCCCTGTTGGACACTGAAGCTTTCTTT; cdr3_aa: CATPLLDTEAFF
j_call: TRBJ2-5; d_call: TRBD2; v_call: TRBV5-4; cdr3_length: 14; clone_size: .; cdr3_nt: TGTGCCAGCAGCTTGGCGGGGGGGGGAGAGACCCAGTACTTC; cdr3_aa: CASSLAGGGETQYF
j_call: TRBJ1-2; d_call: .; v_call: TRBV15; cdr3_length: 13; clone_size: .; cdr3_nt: TGTGCCACCAGCACCAGGGACGCCTATGGCTACACCTTC; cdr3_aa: CATSTRDAYGYTF
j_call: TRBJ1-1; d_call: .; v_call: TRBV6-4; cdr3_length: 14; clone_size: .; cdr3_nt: TGTGCCAGCAGGCGGGACTCGTATACCACTGAAGCTTTCTTT; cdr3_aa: CASRRDSYTTEAFF
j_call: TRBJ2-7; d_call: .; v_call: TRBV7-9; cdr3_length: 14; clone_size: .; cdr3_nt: TGTGCCAGCCGAGGGTCAGGTGTACTCTACGAGCAGTACTTC; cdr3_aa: CASRGSGVLYEQYF
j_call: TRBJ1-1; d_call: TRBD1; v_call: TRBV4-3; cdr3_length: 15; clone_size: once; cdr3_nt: TGCGCCAGCAGCCAAGCGACAGGGGGGAACACTGAAGCTTTCTTT; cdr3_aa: CASSQATGGNTEAFF
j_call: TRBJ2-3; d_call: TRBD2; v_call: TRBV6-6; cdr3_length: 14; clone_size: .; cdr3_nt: TGTGCCAGCAGTTTGGGACTAGCGGCAGATACGCAGTATTTT; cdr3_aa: CASSLGLAADTQYF